Listed below are T cell receptor beta chains from one sample, sequenced in a study of blood T cell repertoires in COVID-19. Repertoires were generated with immunoSEQ multiplex PCR, while TCRdb's copy carries only in-frame clones and drops some. The sample has roughly 350,000 clones; 70% to 90% are singletons. Sequenced input: peripheral blood. Every receptor here comes from a woman aged 50 to 65 with active or convalescent COVID-19. CDR3s include the opening cysteine and the closing phenylalanine or tryptophan. The order of the fields is V gene, clone size, CDR3 length, J gene, D gene, CDR3 protein, CDR3 DNA. The D gene is left open where the match is weak. The listing skips clone size in some rows; elsewhere it reads once, few, many or a size class.

TRBV6-5	NA	15	TRBJ2-1	TRBD2	CAGELRTSGRAEQFF	TGTGCCGGCGAATTACGGACTAGCGGGAGGGCTGAGCAGTTCTTC
TRBV7-9	NA	16	TRBJ2-3	TRBD2	CASSRTSGTSTDTQYF	TGTGCCAGCAGCAGAACTAGCGGGACTAGCACAGATACGCAGTATTTT
TRBV24-1	NA	13	TRBJ1-2	NA	CATSDSGGGGYTF	TGTGCCACCAGTGATTCCGGGGGAGGTGGCTACACCTTC
TRBV18	NA	14	TRBJ2-7	TRBD2	CASSLGLATHEQYF	TGTGCCAGCTCACTGGGACTAGCTACCCACGAGCAGTACTTC
TRBV11-1	NA	14	TRBJ1-1	NA	CASSLRRGITEAFF	TGTGCCAGCAGCTTAAGGCGAGGAATCACTGAAGCTTTCTTT
TRBV27	NA	16	TRBJ1-1	TRBD1	CASSASPGGLNTEAFF	TGTGCCAGCTCGGCCAGCCCAGGGGGGCTGAACACTGAAGCTTTCTTT
TRBV5-1	once	14	TRBJ2-3	NA	CASSLVPGTDTQYF	TGCGCCAGCAGCTTGGTCCCGGGGACAGATACGCAGTATTTT
TRBV11-2	NA	19	TRBJ2-5	TRBD2	CASSLSPGLVLRNQETQYF	TGTGCCAGCAGCTTAAGTCCGGGACTAGTGTTGCGAAACCAAGAGACCCAGTACTTC
TRBV18	NA	16	TRBJ2-2	TRBD2	CASSPFAGGSTGELFF	TGTGCCAGCTCACCGTTCGCGGGAGGAAGCACCGGGGAGCTGTTTTTT
TRBV7-3	NA	15	TRBJ2-1	TRBD2	CASSDSGGAKNEQFF	TGTGCCAGCAGCGACAGCGGGGGGGCGAAGAATGAGCAGTTCTTC
TRBV12-3/TRBV12-4	NA	13	TRBJ2-7	TRBD1	CASSLTGGLEQYF	TGTGCCAGCAGTTTAACAGGGGGCCTCGAGCAGTACTTC
TRBV18	few	16	TRBJ2-2	NA	CASSLNRQGGRGELFF	TGTGCCAGCTCACTCAACCGACAGGGAGGTCGCGGGGAGCTGTTTTTT
TRBV7-9	NA	16	TRBJ2-3	NA	CASSPTGTSSTDTQYF	TGTGCCAGCAGCCCCACCGGGACATCTAGCACAGATACGCAGTATTTT
TRBV6-6	NA	16	TRBJ1-2	NA	CASSSSQGSGGYGYTF	TGTGCCAGCAGTTCCAGTCAGGGGTCAGGAGGCTATGGCTACACCTTC
TRBV20-1	NA	15	TRBJ2-7	TRBD2	CSASYLAGGPHEQYF	TGCAGTGCTAGTTACCTAGCGGGGGGGCCTCACGAGCAGTACTTC
TRBV18	NA	14	TRBJ1-5	TRBD1	CASSPSQGDQPQHF	TGTGCCAGCTCACCGTCACAGGGGGATCAGCCCCAGCATTTT
TRBV7-9	NA	16	TRBJ1-6	TRBD1	CASSPTGANYNSPLHF	TGTGCCAGCAGTCCCACAGGGGCGAACTATAATTCACCCCTCCACTTT
TRBV3-1/TRBV3-2	NA	15	TRBJ2-2	TRBD2	CASSRYGGGSGELFF	TGTGCCAGCAGCCGGTACGGGGGGGGCTCCGGGGAGCTGTTTTTT
TRBV5-1	few	14	TRBJ1-1	NA	CASSRGGQVTEAFF	TGCGCCAGCAGCCGTGGCGGGCAGGTCACTGAAGCTTTCTTT
TRBV5-1	once	14	TRBJ1-2	NA	CASSLPGVDYGYTF	TGCGCCAGCAGCTTGCCGGGGGTGGACTATGGCTACACCTTC
TRBV2	NA	15	TRBJ2-2	NA	CASTEQGGVTGELFF	TGTGCCAGCACCGAACAGGGGGGGGTCACCGGGGAGCTGTTTTTT
TRBV6-2/TRBV6-3	NA	18	TRBJ2-5	TRBD1	CASSYLPGQGASGETQYF	TGTGCCAGCAGTTACTTGCCGGGACAGGGGGCGTCTGGAGAGACCCAGTACTTC
TRBV29-1	NA	12	TRBJ1-1	NA	CSVAIGGTEAFF	TGCAGCGTTGCGATAGGCGGCACTGAAGCTTTCTTT
TRBV27	once	15	TRBJ2-1	TRBD2	CASSIREGAYNEQFF	TGTGCCAGCAGCATTCGGGAGGGCGCCTACAATGAGCAGTTCTTC
TRBV5-1	NA	15	TRBJ1-2	NA	CASSLERSRGGGYTF	TGCGCCAGCAGCTTGGAGCGGTCGCGGGGGGGTGGCTACACCTTC
TRBV2	NA	16	TRBJ1-1	TRBD1	CASSEPGWQGVTEAFF	TGTGCCAGCAGTGAACCTGGGTGGCAGGGGGTCACTGAAGCTTTCTTT
TRBV4-3	NA	15	TRBJ1-2	NA	CASSHLQGFKSGYTF	TGCGCCAGCAGCCATCTACAGGGCTTTAAAAGTGGCTACACCTTC
TRBV19	NA	17	TRBJ1-1	NA	CASSLRWQGTLTLKAFF	TGTGCCAGTAGCCTACGGTGGCAGGGGACACTAACACTGAAAGCTTTCTTT
TRBV6-1	NA	18	TRBJ2-4	TRBD1	CASSEGQGKGLAKNIQYF	TGTGCCAGCAGTGAAGGACAGGGGAAAGGCCTAGCCAAAAACATTCAGTACTTC
TRBV4-2	NA	15	TRBJ2-7	TRBD1	CASSRTGQGAGEQYF	TGTGCCAGCAGCCGAACGGGACAGGGGGCGGGGGAGCAGTACTTC
TRBV30	NA	13	TRBJ2-7	TRBD1	CAWRDRGRLVQYF	TGTGCCTGGAGAGACAGGGGGCGCCTTGTGCAGTACTTC
TRBV27	NA	15	TRBJ2-1	NA	CASSSPSRTPHEQFF	TGTGCCAGCAGTTCGCCTAGCAGAACGCCCCATGAGCAGTTCTTC
TRBV5-1	NA	16	TRBJ1-2	NA	CASSKEATGRTYGYTF	TGCGCCAGCAGCAAAGAGGCCACTGGCAGAACCTATGGCTACACCTTC
TRBV18	NA	15	TRBJ2-1	TRBD1	CASSLGQGKVNEQFF	TGTGCCAGCTCACTCGGACAGGGGAAGGTCAATGAGCAGTTCTTC
TRBV6-5	NA	15	TRBJ1-3	NA	CASSYSPLVENTIYF	TGTGCCAGCAGTTACTCCCCACTCGTTGAGAACACCATATATTTT
TRBV18	NA	17	TRBJ1-3	TRBD1	CASSASGTGPSGNTIYF	TGTGCCAGCTCGGCAAGTGGGACAGGCCCCTCTGGAAACACCATATATTTT
TRBV6-4	NA	13	TRBJ2-3	NA	CASSDLYGDTQYF	TGTGCCAGCAGTGACCTCTACGGAGATACGCAGTATTTT
TRBV18	NA	14	TRBJ2-3	NA	CASSPGGYTDTQYF	TGTGCCAGCTCACCAGGGGGGTACACAGATACGCAGTATTTT
TRBV13	NA	13	TRBJ2-7	NA	CASSLGHGAEQYF	TGTGCCAGCAGCTTAGGCCATGGAGCCGAGCAGTACTTC
TRBV5-4	NA	15	TRBJ2-7	TRBD2	CASSLPSGSTYEQYF	TGTGCCAGCAGCTTGCCTAGCGGGAGCACCTACGAGCAGTACTTC
TRBV9	NA	15	TRBJ1-1	NA	CASSPQGLRNTEAFF	TGTGCCAGCAGCCCCCAGGGGCTGAGGAACACTGAAGCTTTCTTT
TRBV2	NA	15	TRBJ1-5	NA	CASSEDGAGNQPQHF	TGTGCCAGCAGTGAGGATGGAGCCGGCAATCAGCCCCAGCATTTT
TRBV7-2	NA	15	TRBJ1-2	TRBD1	CASRVRDREPYGYTF	TGTGCCAGCAGGGTAAGGGACAGAGAGCCCTATGGCTACACCTTC
TRBV6-1	once	19	TRBJ1-3	NA	CASSEIRSPTQGMRNTIYF	TGTGCCAGCAGTGAAATTAGAAGCCCCACACAGGGAATGCGGAACACCATATATTTT
TRBV7-2	NA	13	TRBJ1-4	NA	CASSLGAYEKLFF	TGTGCCAGCAGCTTAGGGGCCTATGAAAAACTGTTTTTT
TRBV5-1	NA	13	TRBJ2-1	NA	CASSLRDYNEQFF	TGCGCCAGCAGCTTACGGGACTACAATGAGCAGTTCTTC
TRBV11-1	NA	16	TRBJ2-5	TRBD2	CASSPSLAGGQETQYF	TGTGCCAGCAGCCCGTCACTAGCGGGGGGGCAAGAGACCCAGTACTTC
TRBV19	NA	14	TRBJ2-2	NA	CASSYPQKSGELFF	TGTGCCAGTAGCTATCCACAGAAATCCGGGGAGCTGTTTTTT
TRBV7-9	NA	13	TRBJ1-2	NA	CASSQAGMLGYTF	TGTGCCAGCAGCCAGGCAGGGATGCTGGGCTACACCTTC
TRBV5-1	many	14	TRBJ2-7	TRBD1	CASSLADRVGEQYF	TGCGCCAGCAGCTTGGCTGACAGGGTCGGCGAGCAGTACTTC
TRBV7-6	NA	11	TRBJ2-1	NA	CATGGSNEQFF	TGTGCAACCGGGGGTTCCAATGAGCAGTTCTTC
TRBV7-3	NA	14	TRBJ2-1	TRBD2	CASSFLAGGSEQFF	TGTGCCAGCAGCTTTCTAGCGGGGGGATCTGAGCAGTTCTTC
TRBV27	once	15	TRBJ2-1	NA	CASTRLGNRGDEQFF	TGTGCCAGCACTCGACTAGGCAACCGTGGTGATGAGCAGTTCTTC
TRBV15	NA	17	TRBJ2-5	TRBD2	CATSSIGAGLAKETQYF	TGTGCCACCAGCAGTATCGGAGCGGGACTAGCGAAAGAGACCCAGTACTTC
TRBV28	NA	16	TRBJ2-5	NA	CASSQAGGLRVETQYF	TGTGCCAGCAGCCAGGCGGGCGGGCTGCGGGTGGAGACCCAGTACTTC